Below are 21 T cell receptor beta chains sequenced from a single sample in a study of regulatory T cells in long-lasting Graves disease. Sequencing libraries for TCR beta were prepared with iRepertoire HTBI primers and Arm-PCR of CDR3 regions. TCRdb passed the multiplex PCR reads through MiXCR, listing each CDR3 protein once. This repertoire shows a few hundred thousand distinct CDR3 sequences, roughly 18% found once; its top ten account for about 10%. This sample's time point: newly diagnosed GD, antithyroid drugs for less than 3 months. Isolated PBMC RNA provided the starting material for the TCR library. This sample was shared with a second study, whose subject was T cells in Graves' hyperthyroidism and ophthalmopathy.

The starting material was peripheral blood mononuclear cells (PBMCs), obtained at new diagnosis, from a patient treated with antithyroid drugs. These receptors were collected from a woman aged 30 to 39 with Graves disease.

The V and J genes are TRBV27 and TRBJ2-1; maybe TRBD1 (5 bases). CDR1 and CDR2 (germline): MNHEY, SMNVEV (reference sequence). This CDR3 comprises 15 residues. Between the trimmed V and J ends, which lost 2 bases and 7 bases, there was a span of 15 bases. In DNA, the CDR3 is TGTGCCAGCAGTTTAGAGGAGAGGACACATAATGAGCAGTTCTTC. This translates into CASSLEERTHNEQFF.

This clonotype came up a few times. The chain has TRBV7-9 and TRBJ1-6; D ambiguous. CDR1 is SEHNR, CDR2 FQNEAQ, per germline (reference sequence). V was clipped by 6 bases and J by 8 bases, with 14 bases between them. The CDR3 length is 14 residues. The CDR3 bases are TGTGCCAGCAGTCCCCCCGGACGTGATTCACCCCTCCACTTT. Its translation is CASSPPGRDSPLHF.

The chain carries TRBV18 and TRBJ1-6; D gene uncertain. The CDR3 totals 13 residues. Trimming took 3 bases from V and 5 from J, leaving 5 bases between them. Looked up from germline, CDR1 is KGHSH and CDR2 is LQKENI. This chain's CDR3 is CASSPGDNSPLHF. The CDR3 DNA reads as TGTGCCAGCTCACCGGGAGATAATTCACCCCTCCACTTT.

This clonotype was seen only a few times. At one end the junction does not follow the germline gene, possibly because of a read error. The rearrangement links TRBV5-1 to TRBJ2-2, with D tentatively TRBD2 (6 bases). CDR3 length: 16 amino acids. Looked up from germline, CDR1 is SGHRS and CDR2 is YFSETQ. Here the CDR3 reads CASSFQKQGRTGGLFF. The CDR3 DNA reads TGCGCCAGCAGCTTTCAGAAGCAGGGCCGTACCGGGGGGCTGTTTTTT.

The sample holds a few counts of this clonotype. The chain links TRBV30 to TRBJ1-3, with TRBD1 matching over 9 bases. Germline V CDR1 and CDR2: GTSNPN, SVGIG (reference sequence). The CDR3 length is 18 residues. J gave up 0 bases and V 5 bases, and 14 bases lay outside the gene matches. DNA for the CDR3: TGTGCCTGGTGGGGACAGGGCCTAAGCCCCTTCTCTGGAAACACCATATATTTT. Amino acids: CAWWGQGLSPFSGNTIYF.

Remarks on this clonotype: Just one base apart from a much larger clone, this may be a read error. This CDR3 fails to terminate in the conserved phenylalanine or tryptophan, so it likely reflects a read error. This chain uses TRBV5-1 with TRBJ1-2; D call uncertain. The CDR3 is 14 residues long. Germline CDR1 reads SGHRS; CDR2 reads YFSETQ. With 3 bases removed from V and 7 bases from J, the gap between germline ends came to 16 bases. CDR3 DNA: TGCGCCAGCAGCTCCCTTCTCTGGCCGGCTGGCTACACCCTC. Translation: CASSSLLWPAGYTL.

This clonotype was found many times. The chain couples TRBV2 to TRBJ2-3, with D possibly being TRBD1 (6 bases). Per germline, CDR1 SNHLY and CDR2 FYNNEI. This CDR3 comprises 16 residues. With 3 bases removed from V and 9 bases from J, the gap between germline ends came to 22 bases. The CDR3 spells CASSDGPLSPTGTQYF. The CDR3 nucleotides are TGTGCCAGCAGTGACGGGCCCCTCAGTCCAACAGGGACGCAGTATTTT. Drawing the rest from reference TRBV2 and TRBJ2-3, the complete variable domain is EPEVTQTPSHQVTQMGQEVILRCVPISNHLYFYWYRQILGQKVEFLVSFYNNEISEKSEIFDDQFSVERPDGSNFTLKIRSTKLEDSAMYFCASSDGPLSPTGTQYFGPGTRLTVL.

The V and J genes are TRBV12-3 or TRBV12-4 and TRBJ1-2, with TRBD1 as a possible D gene (5 bases). This CDR3 comprises 14 residues. Trimming pared 1 base from V and 8 bases from J, leaving 14 bases between. This chain's CDR3 is CASSLGAGSSGYTF. As DNA, the CDR3 is TGTGCCAGCAGTTTAGGGGCAGGGAGTAGCGGCTACACCTTC.

This clonotype was seen at least ten times. The CDR3 sequence is CAWSADRDQPQHF. CDR3 nucleotides: TGTGCCTGGAGTGCGGACCGAGATCAGCCCCAGCATTTT. The rearrangement joins TRBV30 to TRBJ1-5; D call uncertain. Trimming removed 1 base from V and 5 bases from J, with 9 bases in between. The CDR3 has 13 amino acids. CDR1 and CDR2 from the germline V gene are GTSNPN and SVGIG (reference sequence).

At least ten counts were recorded for this clonotype. The chain links TRBV28 to TRBJ2-7; possibly TRBD1 or TRBD2 for D (6 bases each). The ends were cut back, 5 bases at V and 2 bases at J, with 16 bases in the middle. The CDR3 has 15 amino acids. CDR1 MDHEN and CDR2 SYDVKM come from the germline V gene. The CDR3 sequence: CASSPLRGVAYEQYF. CDR3 bases: TGTGCCAGCAGTCCCTTAAGGGGGGTGGCCTACGAGCAGTACTTC.

This clonotype has at least ten counts. This chain uses TRBV27 with TRBJ1-1; 10 bases match TRBD1. V shed 3 bases, J shed 5 bases, and the junction held 3 bases outside the gene matches. Germline V CDR1 and CDR2: MNHEY, SMNVEV (reference sequence). This CDR3 is built from 14 residues. DNA of the CDR3: TGTGCCAGCAGTTTCGGACAGGGGGTGACTGAAGCTTTCTTT. Residues: CASSFGQGVTEAFF.

This sequence joins TRBV10-1 and TRBJ2-2; D perhaps matches TRBD2 (5 bases). Trimming left V 4 bases short and J 7 bases short, with 10 bases between. This CDR3 is 13 amino acids long. The germline V gene has CDR1 WNHNN and CDR2 SYGVQD (reference sequence). CDR3 amino acids: CASSGGWGGELFF. In DNA, the CDR3 is TGCGCCAGCAGTGGAGGGTGGGGCGGGGAGCTGTTTTTT.

Ten or more counts support this clonotype. V gene TRBV6-5 combines with J gene TRBJ1-6, with 9 bases lining up with TRBD1. Germline V gene data show CDR1 as MNHEY and CDR2 as SVGAGI. Germline trimming cut 4 bases from V and 6 bases from J; bases unmatched to any gene: 1. CDR3 length equals 14 residues. The CDR3 region has the DNA TGTGCCAGCAGTTGGGACAGGGCTAATTCACCCCTCCACTTT. Amino acids: CASSWDRANSPLHF.

The V call is TRBV20-1, the J call TRBJ2-5; D uncertain. CDR3 length: 15 residues. Germline loops: CDR1 DFQATT, CDR2 SNEGSKA (reference sequence). With 2 bases removed from V and 1 base from J, the gap between germline ends came to 14 bases. Here the CDR3 DNA reads TGCAGTGCTAGAAAAGGAGCGAGCTTCCAAGAGACCCAGTACTTC. Encoded protein: CSARKGASFQETQYF.

Only one count was recorded for this clonotype. The likely explanation is a read error, given a far larger clone one base away. The chain employs TRBV10-3 and TRBJ1-1; tentatively, D is TRBD1 (5 bases). Germline-derived CDR1 and CDR2 are ENHRY and SYGVKD. CDR3 length: 12 residues. Trimming cost V 6 bases and J 1 base, with 6 bases left between them. The CDR3 protein is CAIRGTNTEAFF. CDR3 DNA sequence: TGTGCCATCAGGGGGACGAACACTGAAGCTTTCTTT.

As concerns this clonotype: A single base separates this from a much larger clone, so it may be a read error. The chain combines TRBV6-2 or TRBV6-3 with TRBJ2-7, with a tentative D call TRBD2 (6 bases). V lost 6 bases and J 1 base, leaving 25 bases between the germline ends. The CDR3 totals 18 residues. CDR1 MNHEY and CDR2 SVGEGT come from the germline V gene. CDR3 in DNA: TGTGCCAGCAGACGAGCCTGGGCCAGTGGGGGGAATTCCTACGAGCAGTACTTC. Residues: CASRRAWASGGNSYEQYF.

The chain links TRBV29-1 to TRBJ2-6; D might be TRBD2 (5 bases). Germline CDR1 SQVTM, CDR2 ANQGSEA. The V end was cut by 7 bases, the J end by 4 bases, with 17 bases between. This CDR3 spans 15 amino acids. Here the CDR3 reads CSASPEATGANVLTF. The DNA for the CDR3 is TGCAGCGCCTCCCCGGAGGCTACCGGGGCCAACGTCCTGACTTTC.

This clonotype was seen repeatedly, ten times or more. The rearrangement links TRBV24-1 to TRBJ2-3; 10 bases fit TRBD1. With 4 bases clipped from V and 6 bases from J, the junction kept 9 bases outside the gene matches. The CDR3 covers 16 residues. Germline V gives CDR1 KGHDR, CDR2 SFDVKD. In DNA, the CDR3 is TGTGCCACCAGTGACTGGGGGACAGGGGCCGGGGATACGCAGTATTTT. The encoded protein is CATSDWGTGAGDTQYF.

The chain combines TRBV19 with TRBJ2-6; D remains unclear. The germline gives CDR1 LNHDA, CDR2 SQIVND (reference sequence). CDR3 size: 15 residues. Trimming stripped 4 bases from V and 1 base from J, with 8 bases between. CDR3 sequence (DNA): TGTGCCAGTAGTACTGCCGAGTCTGGGGCCAACGTCCTGACTTTC. This codes for CASSTAESGANVLTF. Filled out from reference TRBV19 and TRBJ2-6, the complete variable domain reads DGGITQSPKYLFRKEGQNVTLSCEQNLNHDAMYWYRQDPGQGLRLIYYSQIVNDFQKGDIAEGYSVSREKKESFPLTVTSAQKNPTAFYLCASSTAESGANVLTFGAGSRLTVL.

There are many counts of this clonotype. V and J are TRBV20-1 and TRBJ2-1, with 13 positions matching TRBD2. V was clipped by 1 base and J by 14 bases; unmatched bases: 5. The CDR3 totals 13 residues. The germline gives CDR1 DFQATT, CDR2 SNEGSKA (reference sequence). This CDR3 reads CSARGTSGRGEFF. As DNA, the CDR3 is TGCAGTGCTAGAGGGACTAGCGGGAGAGGGGAGTTCTTC.

This clonotype showed up many times. This may stem from a read error, because a much larger clone lies one nucleotide away. The chain recombines TRBV20-1 with TRBJ2-7; D not certain. This CDR3 spans 14 amino acids. From germline, CDR1 is DFQATT and CDR2 SNEGSKA (reference sequence). V was pared by 1 base and J by 6 bases, with 16 bases between. CDR3: CSARAPASLGEQYF. In nucleotides, the CDR3 is TGCAGTGCTAGAGCCCCGGCCTCACTGGGCGAGCAGTACTTC.